These 25 T cell receptor beta chains were sequenced from one sample in a study of CD8 T cells in ankylosing spondylitis. A single record per CDR3 protein comes from TCRdb applying MiXCR to the 5' RACE reads. The sample has about 750,000 distinct CDR3 sequences, around 17% seen once; the top ten hold under 20%. Overall study results and limits: A motif of roughly 8 highly homologous TCR beta variants was seen as apparently characteristic of ankylosing spondylitis blood.

For these TCRs, the target antigens are not known. The sequencing sample was made of blood, either unsorted or a sorted T cell fraction (not recorded which). The receptors shown here come from a male donor with ankylosing spondylitis.

The sample holds a few counts of this clonotype. CDR3 amino acids: CASSPIITGELFF. CDR3 sequence (DNA): TGTGCCAGCAGTCCGATTATCACCGGGGAGCTGTTTTTT. This chain links TRBV12-3 or TRBV12-4 with TRBJ2-2; D gene uncertain. CDR3 length: 13 residues. V dropped 5 bases and J dropped 4 bases, with 8 bases sitting between them.

The rearrangement links TRBV5-1 to TRBJ2-3; 10 bases fit TRBD2. The CDR3 covers 15 residues. From germline, CDR1 is SGHRS and CDR2 YFSETQ. The ends lost 4 bases at V and 3 bases at J; junction bases unmatched: 5. The CDR3 sequence is CASSALAGETDTQYF. Written as DNA, the CDR3 is TGCGCCAGCAGCGCCCTAGCGGGGGAAACAGATACGCAGTATTTT.

This clonotype was counted a single time. The chain employs TRBV4-1 and TRBJ1-1; TRBD1 agrees at 9 bases. This CDR3 has 15 residues. Per germline, CDR1 MGHRA and CDR2 YSYEKL. The ends lost 2 bases at V and 5 bases at J; junction bases unmatched: 6. The CDR3: CASSQPRQGGTEAFF. CDR3 nucleotide sequence: TGCGCCAGCAGCCAACCTAGACAGGGGGGAACTGAAGCTTTCTTT.

This chain connects TRBV12-3 or TRBV12-4 to TRBJ1-1; D gene ambiguous. This CDR3 contains 14 residues. Trimming removed 8 bases at V and 5 bases at J, with 18 bases between. The CDR3 DNA reads TGTGCCAGCTCTCCCCCCTTGACGAGGACTGAAGCTTTCTTT. It specifies CASSPPLTRTEAFF.

This clonotype was observed a single time. The chain links TRBV2 to TRBJ2-3; D uncertain. V was clipped by 11 bases and J by 0 bases, with 15 bases between them. Germline V gene data show CDR1 as SNHLY and CDR2 as FYNNEI. This CDR3 comprises 14 residues. The DNA for the CDR3 is TGTGCCGGGTCGGCGCGGCCCAGCACAGATACGCAGTATTTT. Protein sequence: CAGSARPSTDTQYF.

The chain links TRBV19 to TRBJ2-1; weak D call: TRBD2 (5 bases). Germline loops: CDR1 LNHDA, CDR2 SQIVND (reference sequence). The CDR3 runs 14 residues. Between the trimmed V and J ends, which lost 1 base and 6 bases, there was a span of 10 bases. The CDR3 DNA reads TGTGCCAGTAGTATAGGGGTAGGAGGCAATGAGCAGTTCTTC. Protein sequence: CASSIGVGGNEQFF.

This clonotype has at least ten counts. The chain uses TRBV2 and TRBJ1-1; no clear D gene. CDR3 length: 13 amino acids. Trimming left V 6 bases short and J 2 bases short, with 10 bases between. CDR1 and CDR2 (germline): SNHLY, FYNNEI. CDR3 region: CASRLDRNTEAFF. The CDR3 DNA reads TGTGCCAGCAGGTTGGACCGAAACACTGAAGCTTTCTTT.

The CDR3 reads CASSKPTRKGQKKNEKLFF. CDR3 sequence (DNA): TGTGCCAGCAGCAAACCTACAAGGAAGGGACAGAAGAAGAATGAAAAACTGTTTTTT. The chain joins TRBV21-1 to TRBJ1-4; no check of the table's D call, TRBD1, against the DNA was made. TRBV21-1 is classified as a pseudogene. CDR3 length equals 19 residues.

The chain couples TRBV7-9 to TRBJ1-1, with D unresolved. The V end was cut by 5 bases, the J end by 3 bases, with 7 bases between. Germline V gene lookup returns CDR1 SEHNR and CDR2 FQNEAQ (reference sequence). The CDR3 length is 12 residues. The CDR3 sequence is CASSPVYTEAFF. The CDR3 DNA is TGTGCCAGCAGCCCGGTTTACACTGAAGCTTTCTTT.

The J gene is TRBJ1-5, the V gene TRBV25-1; no firm D call. With 7 bases removed from V and 0 bases from J, the gap between germline ends came to 19 bases. CDR3 length: 17 amino acids. In germline, CDR1 is MGHDK, CDR2 SYGVNS. CDR3: CASTSKGLLYSNQPQHF. The CDR3 coding sequence is TGTGCCAGCACTTCTAAGGGCCTACTTTATAGCAATCAGCCCCAGCATTTT.

The chain uses TRBV6-5 and TRBJ2-2, with a possible D match to TRBD1 (5 bases). CDR1 and CDR2 from the germline V gene are MNHEY and SVGAGI. The ends were cut back, 0 bases at V and 4 bases at J, with 15 bases in the middle. The CDR3 totals 17 residues. In DNA form, the CDR3 reads TGTGCCAGCAGTTACTCGAGGTCCAGGGTCGGCACCGGGGAGCTGTTTTTT. The encoded protein is CASSYSRSRVGTGELFF.

The table lists this clonotype with many counts. DNA for the CDR3: TGCAGCGTTGTCGGTGCGGGAGGCGATGAGCAGTTCTTC. Residues: CSVVGAGGDEQFF. The chain links TRBV29-1 to TRBJ2-1, with 8 positions matching TRBD2. There are 13 residues in the CDR3. CDR1 and CDR2 from the germline V gene are SQVTM and ANQGSEA. J lost 8 bases, V lost 4 bases, and 7 bases had no gene match.

In its sample, this clonotype was seen a few times. The chain is built from TRBV7-8 and TRBJ2-2; tentatively, D is TRBD2 (6 bases). The CDR3 runs to 17 residues. The V gene lost 2 bases and the J gene lost 2 bases, with 15 bases spanning the gap. The germline gives CDR1 SGHVS, CDR2 FQNEAQ. DNA of the CDR3: TGTGCCAGCAGCTTACTAGCGCGTGCATTCAACACCGGGGAGCTGTTTTTT. Translation: CASSLLARAFNTGELFF.

This clonotype was found a few times. The V and J genes are TRBV12-5 and TRBJ1-3; 9 nucleotides line up with TRBD1. CDR3 size: 14 residues. V trimming: 3 bases; J trimming: 7 bases; junction bases outside the gene matches: 4. From germline, CDR1 is LGHNT and CDR2 FRNRAP. The CDR3 nucleotides read TGTGCTAGTGGTTTATCGGGACAGGGTAACACCATATATTTT. It specifies CASGLSGQGNTIYF.

This clonotype appeared a few times. The chain carries TRBV2 and TRBJ1-2; TRBD1 might be the D (5 bases). The CDR3 loop spans 12 amino acids. CDR1 SNHLY and CDR2 FYNNEI come from the germline V gene. Trimming cost V 7 bases and J 4 bases, with 10 bases left between them. The CDR3 loop is CASNGGSYGYTF. In DNA, the CDR3 is TGTGCCAGCAACGGGGGGTCCTATGGCTACACCTTC.

V is TRBV11-2 and J is TRBJ2-1, with 8 nucleotides matching TRBD2. The CDR3 contains 16 residues. In germline, CDR1 is SGHAT, CDR2 FQNNGV. Unmatched junction bases numbered 7, after V lost 5 bases and J lost 1 base. CDR3 loop: CASSPTGTSSYNEQFF. The CDR3 bases are TGTGCCAGCAGCCCCACCGGGACTAGTTCCTACAATGAGCAGTTCTTC.

The chain couples TRBV27 to TRBJ2-1; TRBD1 agrees at 8 bases. This CDR3 spans 16 amino acids. V lost 1 base, J lost 5 bases, and 7 bases stayed unmatched. In germline, CDR1 is MNHEY, CDR2 SMNVEV (reference sequence). The CDR3 coding sequence is TGTGCCAGCAGTTTATGGCAGGGGGCGCAGGACAATGAGCAGTTCTTC. Translation gives CASSLWQGAQDNEQFF.

The chain links TRBV29-1 to TRBJ2-3, with D possibly TRBD1 on 5 matching bases. V was cut by 2 bases and J by 4 bases, with 13 bases left in between. CDR3 length: 14 residues. Germline loops: CDR1 SQVTM, CDR2 ANQGSEA. CDR3 region: CSVERGVGSDTQYF. The CDR3 DNA reads as TGCAGCGTTGAAAGGGGTGTTGGGTCAGATACGCAGTATTTT.

The chain has TRBV5-6 and TRBJ2-2; 11 nucleotides agree with TRBD2. Germline assignment: CDR1 SGHDT and CDR2 YYEEEE. The ends lost 4 bases at V and 3 bases at J; junction bases unmatched: 5. CDR3 size: 16 residues. The CDR3 nucleotides read TGTGCCAGCAGCGCGCCGGGACTAGCGGACACCGGGGAGCTGTTTTTT. Protein: CASSAPGLADTGELFF.

There are a few counts of this clonotype. For the CDR3, the DNA is TGTGCCAGCAGGCGGGCAGGCAACACCGGGGAGCTGTTTTTT. Its translation is CASRRAGNTGELFF. This chain uses TRBV9 with TRBJ2-2; possible D gene TRBD2, 5 bases. Germline assignment: CDR1 SGDLS and CDR2 YYNGEE. The V end was cut by 5 bases, the J end by 2 bases, with 10 bases between. CDR3 length equals 14 residues.

This clonotype appeared a few times. The J gene is TRBJ2-1, the V gene TRBV5-1; 7 bases are shared with TRBD2. Germline V CDR1 and CDR2: SGHRS, YFSETQ. The CDR3 consists of 15 residues. V shed 0 bases and J 6 bases; nucleotides not matched to a gene: 6. The CDR3 reads CASSLVEGGRNEQFF. For the CDR3, the DNA is TGCGCCAGCAGCTTGGTCGAGGGAGGGCGCAATGAGCAGTTCTTC.

The table lists this clonotype with a few counts. This rearrangement joins TRBV9 to TRBJ1-6; perhaps TRBD1 as D (6 bases). V lost 3 bases, J lost 5 bases, and 9 bases lay in between. Per the germline V gene, CDR1 is SGDLS and CDR2 is YYNGEE. The CDR3 is made up of 14 amino acids. CDR3 loop: CASSAYRDNSPLHF. CDR3 nucleotide sequence: TGTGCCAGCAGCGCCTACAGGGATAATTCACCCCTCCACTTT.

This clonotype occurred a few times. This chain uses TRBV4-3 with TRBJ2-2; the D is unclear. Per the germline V gene, CDR1 is LGHNA and CDR2 is YSLEER. The V end was cut by 8 bases, the J end by 6 bases, with 10 bases between. The CDR3 is 12 residues long. The CDR3 DNA follows: TGCGCCAGCGGTGGGGTTCCCGGGGAGCTGTTTTTT. As protein: CASGGVPGELFF.

The chain recombines TRBV27 with TRBJ2-4; TRBD1 matches 12 bases. The J segment lost 8 bases and the V segment lost 2 bases, leaving 7 bases of the junction unmatched. Germline V gene lookup returns CDR1 MNHEY and CDR2 SMNVEV (reference sequence). This CDR3 region has 16 residues. For the CDR3, the DNA is TGTGCCAGCAGTTTAAAGGGGACAGGGGGCCTGGACATTCAGTACTTC. Protein product: CASSLKGTGGLDIQYF.

V and J are TRBV12-3 or TRBV12-4 and TRBJ1-1; 7 positions match TRBD1. V dropped 5 bases and J dropped 6; count of bases not matched to a gene: 12. CDR3 length equals 15 residues. The chain's CDR3 is CASSPNPTGWPEAFF. Here the CDR3 DNA reads TGTGCCAGCAGTCCTAATCCGACAGGGTGGCCTGAAGCTTTCTTT.